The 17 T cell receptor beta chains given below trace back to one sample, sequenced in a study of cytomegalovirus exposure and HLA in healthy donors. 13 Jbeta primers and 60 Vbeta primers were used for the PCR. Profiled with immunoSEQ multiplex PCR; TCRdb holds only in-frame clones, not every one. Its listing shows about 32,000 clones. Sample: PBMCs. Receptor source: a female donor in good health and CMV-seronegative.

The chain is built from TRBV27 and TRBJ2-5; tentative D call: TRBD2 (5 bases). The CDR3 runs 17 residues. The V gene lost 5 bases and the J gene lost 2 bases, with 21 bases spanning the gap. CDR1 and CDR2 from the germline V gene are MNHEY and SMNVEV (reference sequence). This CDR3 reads CASSDQAPSRGQETQYF. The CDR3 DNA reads TGTGCCAGCAGTGACCAAGCCCCTTCTCGGGGACAAGAGACCCAGTACTTC.

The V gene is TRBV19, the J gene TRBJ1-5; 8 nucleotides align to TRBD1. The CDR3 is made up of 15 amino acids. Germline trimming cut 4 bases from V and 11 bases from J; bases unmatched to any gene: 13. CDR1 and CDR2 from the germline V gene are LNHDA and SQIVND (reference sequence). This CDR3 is CASSRGGQGALSQHF. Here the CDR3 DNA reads TGTGCCAGTAGTAGGGGAGGGCAGGGGGCCCTGTCCCAGCATTTT. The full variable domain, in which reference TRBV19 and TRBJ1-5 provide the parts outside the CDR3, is DGGITQSPKYLFRKEGQNVTLSCEQNLNHDAMYWYRQDPGQGLRLIYYSQIVNDFQKGDIAEGYSVSREKKESFPLTVTSAQKNPTAFYLCASSRGGQGALSQHFGDGTRLSIL.

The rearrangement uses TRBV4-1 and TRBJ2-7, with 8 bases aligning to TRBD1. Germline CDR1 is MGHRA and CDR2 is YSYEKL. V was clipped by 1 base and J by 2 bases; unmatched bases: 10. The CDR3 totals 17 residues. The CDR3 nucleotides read TGCGCCAGCAGCCAAGCTGGGACAGGACCCCTCGCCTACGAGCAGTACTTC. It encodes CASSQAGTGPLAYEQYF.

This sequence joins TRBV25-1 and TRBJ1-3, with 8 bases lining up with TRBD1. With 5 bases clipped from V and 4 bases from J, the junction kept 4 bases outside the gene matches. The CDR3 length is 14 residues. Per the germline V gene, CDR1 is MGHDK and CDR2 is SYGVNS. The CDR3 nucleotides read TGTGCCAGCAGTCCGCGGACAGGGGGAAACACCATATATTTT. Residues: CASSPRTGGNTIYF. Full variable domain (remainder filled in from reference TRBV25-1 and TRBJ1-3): EADIYQTPRYLVIGTGKKITLECSQTMGHDKMYWYQQDPGMELHLIHYSYGVNSTEKGDLSSESTVSRIRTEHFPLTLESARPSHTSQYLCASSPRTGGNTIYFGEGSWLTVV.

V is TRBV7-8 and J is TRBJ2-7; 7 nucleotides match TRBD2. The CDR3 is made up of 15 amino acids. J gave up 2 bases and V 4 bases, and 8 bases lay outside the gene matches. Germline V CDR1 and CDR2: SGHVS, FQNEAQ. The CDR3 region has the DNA TGTGCCAGCAGCTACCGGGGGGTGAGGGCCTACGAGCAGTACTTC. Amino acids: CASSYRGVRAYEQYF.

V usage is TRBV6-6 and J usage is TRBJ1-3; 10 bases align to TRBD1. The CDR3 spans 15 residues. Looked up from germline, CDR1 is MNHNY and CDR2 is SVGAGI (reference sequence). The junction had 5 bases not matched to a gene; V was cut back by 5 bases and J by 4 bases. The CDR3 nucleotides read TGTGCCAGCAGTGACAGGACAGGGGGAGGAAACACCATATATTTT. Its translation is CASSDRTGGGNTIYF.

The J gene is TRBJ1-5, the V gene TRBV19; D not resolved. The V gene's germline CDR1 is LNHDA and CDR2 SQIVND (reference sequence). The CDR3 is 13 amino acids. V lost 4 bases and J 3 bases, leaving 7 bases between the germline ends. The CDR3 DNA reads TGTGCCAGTAGTAACAGCAACAATCAGCCCCAGCATTTT. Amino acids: CASSNSNNQPQHF.

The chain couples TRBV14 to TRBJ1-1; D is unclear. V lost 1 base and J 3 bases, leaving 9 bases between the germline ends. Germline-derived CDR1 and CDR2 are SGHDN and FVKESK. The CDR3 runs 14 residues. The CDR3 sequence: CASSQVARDTEAFF. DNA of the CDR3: TGTGCCAGCAGCCAAGTTGCTCGGGACACTGAAGCTTTCTTT. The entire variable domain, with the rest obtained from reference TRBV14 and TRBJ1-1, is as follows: EAGVTQFPSHSVIEKGQTVTLRCDPISGHDNLYWYRRVMGKEIKFLLHFVKESKQDESGMPNNRFLAERTGGTYSTLKVQPAELEDSGVYFCASSQVARDTEAFFGQGTRLTVV.

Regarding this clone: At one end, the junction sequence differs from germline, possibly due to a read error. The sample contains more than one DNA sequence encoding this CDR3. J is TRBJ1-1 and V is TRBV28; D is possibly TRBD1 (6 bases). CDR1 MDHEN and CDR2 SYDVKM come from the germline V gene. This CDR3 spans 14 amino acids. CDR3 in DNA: TGTGCCACAACGACACAGGGTGCGAACACTGAAGCTTTCTTC. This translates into CATTTQGANTEAFF.

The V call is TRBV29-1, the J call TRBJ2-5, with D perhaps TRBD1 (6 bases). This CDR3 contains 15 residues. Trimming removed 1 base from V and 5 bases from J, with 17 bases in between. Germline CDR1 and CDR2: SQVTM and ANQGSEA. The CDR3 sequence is CSVEVEGTGLETQYF. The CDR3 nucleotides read TGCAGCGTTGAAGTAGAAGGTACAGGGTTGGAGACCCAGTACTTC.

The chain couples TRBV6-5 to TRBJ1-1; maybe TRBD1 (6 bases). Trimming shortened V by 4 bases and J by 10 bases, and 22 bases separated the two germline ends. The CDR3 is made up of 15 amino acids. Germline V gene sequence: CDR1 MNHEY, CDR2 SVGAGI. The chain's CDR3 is CASSSQPGTPGAAFF. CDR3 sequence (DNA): TGTGCCAGCAGTTCCCAACCCGGGACACCCGGGGCAGCTTTCTTT.

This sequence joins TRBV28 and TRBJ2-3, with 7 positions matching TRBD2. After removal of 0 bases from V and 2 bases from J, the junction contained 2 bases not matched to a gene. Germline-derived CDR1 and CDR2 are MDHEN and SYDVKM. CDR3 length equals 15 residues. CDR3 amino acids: CASSLWGGNTDTQYF. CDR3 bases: TGTGCCAGCAGTTTATGGGGAGGGAACACAGATACGCAGTATTTT.

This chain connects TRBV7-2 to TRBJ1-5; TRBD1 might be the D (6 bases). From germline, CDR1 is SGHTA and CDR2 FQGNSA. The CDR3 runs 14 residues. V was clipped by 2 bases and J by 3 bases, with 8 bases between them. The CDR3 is CASSLLGANQPQHF. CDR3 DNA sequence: TGTGCCAGCAGCTTATTGGGGGCCAATCAGCCCCAGCATTTT. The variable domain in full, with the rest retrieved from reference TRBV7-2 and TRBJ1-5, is GAGVSQSPSNKVTEKGKDVELRCDPISGHTALYWYRQSLGQGLEFLIYFQGNSAPDKSGLPSDRFSAERTGGSVSTLTIQRTQQEDSAVYLCASSLLGANQPQHFGDGTRLSIL.

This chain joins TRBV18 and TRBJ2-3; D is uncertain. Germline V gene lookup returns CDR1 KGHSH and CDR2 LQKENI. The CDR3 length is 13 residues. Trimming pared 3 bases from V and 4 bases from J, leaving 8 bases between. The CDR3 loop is CASSPYGPDTQYF. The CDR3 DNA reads TGTGCCAGCTCACCGTATGGGCCAGATACGCAGTATTTT.

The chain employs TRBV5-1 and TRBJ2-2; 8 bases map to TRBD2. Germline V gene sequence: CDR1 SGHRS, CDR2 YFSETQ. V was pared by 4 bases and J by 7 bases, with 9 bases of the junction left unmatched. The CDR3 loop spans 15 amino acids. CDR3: CASSANSGAVGELFF. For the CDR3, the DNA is TGCGCCAGCAGCGCCAATAGCGGGGCGGTCGGGGAGCTGTTTTTT.

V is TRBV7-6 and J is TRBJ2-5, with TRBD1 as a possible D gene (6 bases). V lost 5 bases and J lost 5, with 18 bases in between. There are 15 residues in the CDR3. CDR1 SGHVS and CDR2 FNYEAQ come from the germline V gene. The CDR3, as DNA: TGTGCCAGCAGCACTACCCTAACAGGGACCGAGACCCAGTACTTC. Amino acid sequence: CASSTTLTGTETQYF.

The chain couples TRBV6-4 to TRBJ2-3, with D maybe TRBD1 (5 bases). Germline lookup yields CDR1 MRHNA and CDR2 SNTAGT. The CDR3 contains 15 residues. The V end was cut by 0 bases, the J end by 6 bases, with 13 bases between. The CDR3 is CASSDSKGAADTQYF. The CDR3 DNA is TGTGCCAGCAGTGACTCGAAAGGGGCAGCCGATACGCAGTATTTT.